What follows are 13 T cell receptor beta chains derived from one specimen sequenced in a study of blood T cell repertoires in COVID-19 (dated by TCRdb to 2018 to 2021). The library was generated by the immunoSEQ multiplex PCR assay. Entries here come from immuneACCESS through TCRdb and include only in-frame sequences with V and J called. Some clones fail to appear in such tables; in the studies checked, an unresolved V gene covers under half of the shortfall, and the cause of the remainder is unknown. The sample table records fewer than 200,000 clones; 65% to 90% of these occur just once. Jointly, the top ten make up 7% to 10% of the sample. Material: peripheral blood. These receptors came from a middle-aged man with active or convalescent COVID-19.

The gene calls are TRBV14 and TRBJ2-7; D remains ambiguous. This CDR3 is built from 12 residues. V lost 4 bases and J 9 bases, leaving 13 bases between the germline ends. Per germline, CDR1 SGHDN and CDR2 FVKESK. CDR3 amino acids: CASSPDQVVQYF. CDR3 sequence (DNA): TGTGCCAGCAGCCCAGATCAGGTAGTGCAGTACTTC. Drawing the rest from reference TRBV14 and TRBJ2-7, the complete variable domain is EAGVTQFPSHSVIEKGQTVTLRCDPISGHDNLYWYRRVMGKEIKFLLHFVKESKQDESGMPNNRFLAERTGGTYSTLKVQPAELEDSGVYFCASSPDQVVQYFGPGTRLTVT.

The chain combines TRBV7-2 with TRBJ1-5; D possibly corresponds to TRBD1 (6 bases). Germline assignment: CDR1 SGHTA and CDR2 FQGNSA. CDR3 length equals 14 residues. Trimming took off 5 bases at V and 7 bases at J, with 15 bases between the two ends. CDR3 nucleotide sequence: TGTGCCAGCAGCCAAGGGGGGGTTTTGCAGCCCCAGCATTTT. Encoded protein: CASSQGGVLQPQHF.

The chain recombines TRBV7-3 with TRBJ2-1; TRBD2 aligns across 9 bases. Germline CDR1 reads SGHTA; CDR2 reads FQGTGA. The V gene end was trimmed by 5 bases and the J gene end by 7 bases; junction bases not matched to a gene: 12. The length of the CDR3 is 16 residues. CDR3 nucleotides: TGTGCCAGCAGCCAAGGACTAGCGAGTAATATGAATGAGCAGTTCTTC. It codes for CASSQGLASNMNEQFF.

The chain uses TRBV6-5 and TRBJ1-1, with 7 bases lining up with TRBD1. The CDR3 sequence is 14 residues long. Trimming at V came to 7 bases and at J to 0 bases, leaving 5 bases not matched to a gene. Germline V gives CDR1 MNHEY, CDR2 SVGAGI. CDR3 in amino acids: CASNQDRMNTEAFF. The DNA of the CDR3 is TGTGCCAGCAATCAGGACAGGATGAACACTGAAGCTTTCTTT.

The genes are TRBV5-6 and TRBJ2-1, with D perhaps TRBD2 (5 bases). CDR3 size: 13 residues. The V and J ends lost 2 bases and 10 bases respectively, with 13 bases between them. In germline, CDR1 is SGHDT, CDR2 YYEEEE. The DNA for the CDR3 is TGTGCCAGCAGCTTTCACGGGGTTTGGGAGCAGTTCTTC. This encodes CASSFHGVWEQFF.

The table lists this clone with a count of one. CDR3 region: CASSKNLPGTGEAYGYTF. The CDR3 DNA reads as TGTGCCAGCAGCAAGAATCTACCCGGGACAGGGGAGGCGTATGGCTACACCTTC. V is TRBV21-1 and J is TRBJ1-2; TRBD1 was called by the table and not checked on the DNA. TRBV21-1 represents a pseudogene. There are 18 residues in the CDR3.

The chain combines TRBV7-9 with TRBJ2-1, with 10 bases that match TRBD1. The germline gives CDR1 SEHNR, CDR2 FQNEAQ (reference sequence). V shed 1 base and J 6 bases; nucleotides not matched to a gene: 15. This CDR3 is built from 19 residues. The CDR3 DNA follows: TGTGCCAGCAGCTTAGGACAGGGGGCCCTATTAGGTATGGGCAATGAGCAGTTCTTC. It is translated as CASSLGQGALLGMGNEQFF.

The J gene is TRBJ2-2, the V gene TRBV3-1 (or the pseudogene TRBV3-2); D might be TRBD1 (6 bases). This CDR3 is 16 amino acids long. V was trimmed by 2 bases and J by 4 bases, leaving 14 bases between them. Germline CDR1 LGHDT, CDR2 YNNKEL (reference sequence). For the CDR3, the DNA is TGTGCCAGCAGCCAACTACAGGGATTTGGCACCGGGGAGCTGTTTTTT. The encoded protein is CASSQLQGFGTGELFF.

This clone was counted a single time. CDR3 in amino acids: CASSTDLAGGTGELFF. In nucleotides, the CDR3 is TGCGCCAGCAGCACAGATCTAGCGGGGGGCACCGGGGAGCTGTTTTTT. The genes are TRBV5-1 and TRBJ2-2; 11 bases agree with TRBD2. The V segment lost 4 bases and the J segment 4 bases; nucleotides outside the gene matches: 6. The CDR3 loop spans 16 amino acids. Germline V lookup: CDR1 SGHRS, CDR2 YFSETQ.

The chain couples TRBV7-2 to TRBJ1-5, with D perhaps matching TRBD1 (6 bases). V was shortened by 4 bases and J by 4 bases, with 17 bases between the two germline ends. This CDR3 is built from 16 residues. CDR1 and CDR2 (germline): SGHTA, FQGNSA. The CDR3 DNA reads TGTGCCAGCAGCTCACAGGGTCCGTTTGGGAATCAGCCCCAGCATTTT. The encoded protein is CASSSQGPFGNQPQHF.

The rearrangement links TRBV6-5 to TRBJ2-1; 9 nucleotides line up with TRBD1. The CDR3 length is 14 residues. The germline V gene encodes CDR1 MNHEY and CDR2 SVGAGI. V gave up 2 bases and J gave up 7 bases; unmatched junction bases: 3. The CDR3 DNA reads as TGTGCCAGCAGTTACGGGACAGGGCATAATGAGCAGTTCTTC. This sequence encodes CASSYGTGHNEQFF.

The chain couples TRBV9 to TRBJ1-1; TRBD1 matches at 8 bases. Trimming took 0 bases from V and 6 from J; bases not matched to a gene: 7. Germline V gene data show CDR1 as SGDLS and CDR2 as YYNGEE. This CDR3 is 15 amino acids long. The CDR3 DNA sequence: TGTGCCAGCAGCGTAGTCGGCAGGGGGCCTTCTGAAGCTTTCTTT. It specifies CASSVVGRGPSEAFF.

Here the CDR3 reads CASRQEAGETQYF. CDR3 sequence (DNA): TGTGCCAGCAGGCAGGAGGCTGGGGAGACCCAGTACTTC. V and J are TRBV2 and TRBJ2-5, with D perhaps matching TRBD2 (5 bases). There are 13 residues in the CDR3. Trimming shortened V by 6 bases and J by 5 bases, and 13 bases separated the two germline ends. From germline, CDR1 is SNHLY and CDR2 FYNNEI.